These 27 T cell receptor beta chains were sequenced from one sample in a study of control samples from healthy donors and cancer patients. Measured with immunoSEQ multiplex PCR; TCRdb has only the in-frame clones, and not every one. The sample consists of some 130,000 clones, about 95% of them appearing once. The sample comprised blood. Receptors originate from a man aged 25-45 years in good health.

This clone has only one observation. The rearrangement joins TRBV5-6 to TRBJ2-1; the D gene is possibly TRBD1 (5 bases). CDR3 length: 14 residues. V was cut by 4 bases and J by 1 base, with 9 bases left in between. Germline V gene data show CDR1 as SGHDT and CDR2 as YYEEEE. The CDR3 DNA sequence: TGTGCCAGCAGCGAGACAGCATCCTACAATGAGCAGTTCTTC. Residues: CASSETASYNEQFF.

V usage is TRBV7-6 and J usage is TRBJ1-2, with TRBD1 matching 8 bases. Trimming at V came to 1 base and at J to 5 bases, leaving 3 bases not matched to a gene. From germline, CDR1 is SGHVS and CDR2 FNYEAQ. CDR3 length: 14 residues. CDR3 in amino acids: CASSLERQGYGYTF. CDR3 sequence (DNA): TGTGCCAGCAGCTTAGAGCGACAGGGGTATGGCTACACCTTC.

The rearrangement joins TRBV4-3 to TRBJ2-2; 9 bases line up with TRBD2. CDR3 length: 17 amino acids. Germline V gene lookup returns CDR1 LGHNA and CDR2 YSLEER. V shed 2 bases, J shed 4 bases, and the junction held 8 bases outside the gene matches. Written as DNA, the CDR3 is TGCGCCAGCAGCCAATTGACTAGCGGTTACTCCACCGGGGAGCTGTTTTTT. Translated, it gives CASSQLTSGYSTGELFF.

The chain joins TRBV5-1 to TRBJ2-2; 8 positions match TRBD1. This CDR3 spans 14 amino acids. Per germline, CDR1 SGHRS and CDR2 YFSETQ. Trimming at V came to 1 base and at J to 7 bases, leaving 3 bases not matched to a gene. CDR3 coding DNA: TGCGCCAGCAGCTTGTATGGGACAGGCGGGGAGCTGTTTTTT. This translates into CASSLYGTGGELFF.

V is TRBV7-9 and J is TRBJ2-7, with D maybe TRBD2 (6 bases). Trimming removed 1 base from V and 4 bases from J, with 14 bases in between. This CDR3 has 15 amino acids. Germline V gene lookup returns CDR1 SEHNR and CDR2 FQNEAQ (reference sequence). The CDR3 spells CASSLVGGSGYEQYF. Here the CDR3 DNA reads TGTGCCAGCAGCTTAGTGGGGGGATCGGGGTACGAGCAGTACTTC.

The CDR3 loop reads CASSFRGQPESQPQHF. Here the CDR3 DNA reads TGTGCCAGCAGTTTCCGGGGACAGCCCGAAAGTCAGCCCCAGCATTTT. The chain recombines TRBV6-5 with TRBJ1-5, with 7 bases lining up with TRBD1. Trimming removed 4 bases from V and 6 bases from J; junction bases left unmatched: 12. The CDR3 has 16 amino acids. Germline loops: CDR1 MNHEY, CDR2 SVGAGI.

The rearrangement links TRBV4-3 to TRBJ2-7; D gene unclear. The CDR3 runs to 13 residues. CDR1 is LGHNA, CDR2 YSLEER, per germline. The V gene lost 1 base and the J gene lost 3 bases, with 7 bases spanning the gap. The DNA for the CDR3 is TGCGCCAGCAGCCAAGTCCCAGGCTACGAGCAGTACTTC. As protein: CASSQVPGYEQYF.

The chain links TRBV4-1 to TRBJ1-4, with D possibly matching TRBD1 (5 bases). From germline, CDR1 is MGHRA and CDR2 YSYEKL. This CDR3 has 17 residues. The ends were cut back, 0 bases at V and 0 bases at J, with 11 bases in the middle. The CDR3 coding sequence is TGCGCCAGCAGCCAAGAAATTCCCAGGGCAACTAATGAAAAACTGTTTTTT. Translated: CASSQEIPRATNEKLFF.

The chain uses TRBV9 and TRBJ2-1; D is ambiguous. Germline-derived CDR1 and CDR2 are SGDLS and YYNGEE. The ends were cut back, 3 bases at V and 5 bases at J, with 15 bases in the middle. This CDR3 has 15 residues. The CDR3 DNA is TGTGCCAGCAGCGCGAGCAGGACGTATAACAATGAGCAGTTCTTC. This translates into CASSASRTYNNEQFF.

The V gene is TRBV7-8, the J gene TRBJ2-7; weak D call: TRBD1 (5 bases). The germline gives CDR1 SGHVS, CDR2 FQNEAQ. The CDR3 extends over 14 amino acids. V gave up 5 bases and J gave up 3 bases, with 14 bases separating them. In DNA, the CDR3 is TGTGCCAGCAGCCCACCTAGGGGAAGCTACGAGCAGTACTTC. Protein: CASSPPRGSYEQYF.

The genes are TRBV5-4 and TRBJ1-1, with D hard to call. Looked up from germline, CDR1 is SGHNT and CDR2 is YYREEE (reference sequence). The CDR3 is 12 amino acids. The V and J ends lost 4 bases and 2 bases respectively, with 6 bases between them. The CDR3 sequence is CASSKPNTEAFF. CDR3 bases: TGTGCCAGCAGCAAGCCCAACACTGAAGCTTTCTTT.

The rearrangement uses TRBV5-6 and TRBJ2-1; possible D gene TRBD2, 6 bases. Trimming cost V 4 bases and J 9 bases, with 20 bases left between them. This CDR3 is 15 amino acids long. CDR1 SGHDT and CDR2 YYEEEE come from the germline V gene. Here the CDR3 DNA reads TGTGCCAGCAGCCTGGTAGGTAGCGGTCTGGGTGAGCAGTTCTTC. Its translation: CASSLVGSGLGEQFF. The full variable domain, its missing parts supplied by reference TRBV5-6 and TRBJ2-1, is DAGVTQSPTHLIKTRGQQVTLRCSPKSGHDTVSWYQQALGQGPQFIFQYYEEEERQRGNFPDRFSGHQFPNYSSELNVNALLLGDSALYLCASSLVGSGLGEQFFGPGTRLTVL.

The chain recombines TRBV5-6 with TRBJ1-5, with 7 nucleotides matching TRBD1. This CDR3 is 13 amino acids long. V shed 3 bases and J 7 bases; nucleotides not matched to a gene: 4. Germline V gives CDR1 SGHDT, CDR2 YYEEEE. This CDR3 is CASSSTGNQPQHF. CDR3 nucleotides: TGTGCCAGCAGCTCGACAGGGAACCAGCCCCAGCATTTT.

The DNA of the CDR3 is TGTGCCAGTAGTATAGTATCGGGGTCGAACACCGGGGAGCTGTTTTTT. It is translated as CASSIVSGSNTGELFF. The chain employs TRBV19 and TRBJ2-2, with D possibly TRBD2 on 5 matching bases. The CDR3 loop spans 16 amino acids. CDR1 and CDR2 (germline): LNHDA, SQIVND (reference sequence). Trimming left V 1 base short and J 0 bases short, with 9 bases between.

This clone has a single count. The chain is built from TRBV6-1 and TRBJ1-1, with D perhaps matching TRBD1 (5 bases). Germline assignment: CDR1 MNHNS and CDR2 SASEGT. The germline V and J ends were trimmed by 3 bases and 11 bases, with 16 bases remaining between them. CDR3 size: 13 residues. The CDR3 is CASSEGTGRRAFF. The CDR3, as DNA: TGTGCCAGCAGTGAGGGGACCGGTAGGAGGGCTTTCTTT.

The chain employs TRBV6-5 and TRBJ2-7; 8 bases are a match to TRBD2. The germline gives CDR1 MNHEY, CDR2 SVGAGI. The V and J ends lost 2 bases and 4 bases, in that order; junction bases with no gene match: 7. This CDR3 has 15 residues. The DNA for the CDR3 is TGTGCCAGCAGTTACCTCGGGAGGGGCAGGTACGAGCAGTACTTC. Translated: CASSYLGRGRYEQYF.

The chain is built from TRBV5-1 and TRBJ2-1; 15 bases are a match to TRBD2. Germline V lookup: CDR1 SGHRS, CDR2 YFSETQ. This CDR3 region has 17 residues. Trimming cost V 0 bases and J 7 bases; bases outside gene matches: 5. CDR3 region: CASSLVVGLAGGNEQFF. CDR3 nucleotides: TGCGCCAGCAGCTTGGTCGTGGGACTAGCGGGGGGTAATGAGCAGTTCTTC.

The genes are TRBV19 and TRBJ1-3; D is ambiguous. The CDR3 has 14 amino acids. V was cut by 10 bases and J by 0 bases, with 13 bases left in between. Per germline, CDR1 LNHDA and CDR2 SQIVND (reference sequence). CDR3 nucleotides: TGTGCCACCGAAAGGGAGAGCTCTGGAAACACCATATATTTT. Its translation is CATERESSGNTIYF.

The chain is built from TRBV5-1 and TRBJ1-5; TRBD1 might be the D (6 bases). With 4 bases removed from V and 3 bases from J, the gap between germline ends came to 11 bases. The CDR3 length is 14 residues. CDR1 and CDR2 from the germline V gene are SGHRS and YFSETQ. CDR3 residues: CASSPGELNQPQHF. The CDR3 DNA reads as TGCGCCAGCAGCCCAGGGGAGCTCAATCAGCCCCAGCATTTT.

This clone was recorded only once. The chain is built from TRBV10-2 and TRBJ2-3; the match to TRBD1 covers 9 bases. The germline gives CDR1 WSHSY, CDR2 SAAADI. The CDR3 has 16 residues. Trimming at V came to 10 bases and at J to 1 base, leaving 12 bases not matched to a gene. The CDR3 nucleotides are TGCGCCATCCGGGACAGGGCGAATTGGGGCACAGATACGCAGTATTTT. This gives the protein CAIRDRANWGTDTQYF.

The CDR3: CASSYSTRDENYGYTF. In DNA, the CDR3 is TGTGCCAGCAGTTACTCGACCCGGGACGAGAATTATGGCTACACCTTC. The V call is TRBV6-5, the J call TRBJ1-2; a possible D gene is TRBD1 (5 bases). The germline V gene has CDR1 MNHEY and CDR2 SVGAGI. V dropped 0 bases and J dropped 5 bases, with 16 bases sitting between them. CDR3 length: 16 residues.

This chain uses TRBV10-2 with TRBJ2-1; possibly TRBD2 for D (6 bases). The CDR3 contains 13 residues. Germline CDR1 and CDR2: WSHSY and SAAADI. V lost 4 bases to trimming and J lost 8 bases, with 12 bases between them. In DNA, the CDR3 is TGCGCCAGCAGTGGCCCTCGACTAGATGAGCAGTTCTTC. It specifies CASSGPRLDEQFF.

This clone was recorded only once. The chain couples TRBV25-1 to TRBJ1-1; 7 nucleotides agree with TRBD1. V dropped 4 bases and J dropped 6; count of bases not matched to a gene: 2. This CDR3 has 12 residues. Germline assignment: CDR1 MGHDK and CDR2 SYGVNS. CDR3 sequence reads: CASSGDRAEAFF. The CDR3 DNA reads TGTGCCAGCAGTGGAGACAGGGCTGAAGCTTTCTTT.

The CDR3 DNA reads TGTGCCAGCAGTTTAGCGGGGCTTTCAGGAAACACCATATATTTT. Residues: CASSLAGLSGNTIYF. The rearrangement uses TRBV27 and TRBJ1-3; a weak D match, TRBD1 (5 bases). The CDR3 consists of 15 residues. CDR1 MNHEY and CDR2 SMNVEV come from the germline V gene (reference sequence). Trimming took off 2 bases at V and 4 bases at J, with 12 bases between the two ends.

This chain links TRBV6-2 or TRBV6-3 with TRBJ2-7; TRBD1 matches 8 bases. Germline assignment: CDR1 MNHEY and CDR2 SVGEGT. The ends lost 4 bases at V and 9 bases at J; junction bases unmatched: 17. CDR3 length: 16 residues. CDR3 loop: CASSSSRRQGRRRQYF. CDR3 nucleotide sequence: TGTGCCAGCAGTTCCTCCCGAAGACAGGGGCGAAGGCGGCAGTACTTC.

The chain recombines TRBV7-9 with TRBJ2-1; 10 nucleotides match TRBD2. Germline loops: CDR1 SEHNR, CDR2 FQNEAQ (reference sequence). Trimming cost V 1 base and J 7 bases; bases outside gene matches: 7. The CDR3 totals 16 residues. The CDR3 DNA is TGTGCCAGCAGCTTAGTTGAGCGGGGGGGCCATAATGAGCAGTTCTTC. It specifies CASSLVERGGHNEQFF.

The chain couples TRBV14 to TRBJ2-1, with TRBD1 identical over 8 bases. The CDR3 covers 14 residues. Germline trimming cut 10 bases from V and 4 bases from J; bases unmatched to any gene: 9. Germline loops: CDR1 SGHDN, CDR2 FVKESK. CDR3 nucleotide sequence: TGTGCCACCGAAGACAGGGGTTGGTACAATGAGCAGTTCTTC. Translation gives CATEDRGWYNEQFF.